The next 8 T cell receptor beta chains were all read from a single sample in a study of blood T cell repertoires in COVID-19. Data came from immunoSEQ multiplex PCR; TCRdb stores just in-frame clones and leaves some out. The sample has under 350,000 clones; around 85% are singletons. The sequenced material came from peripheral blood. These receptors all stem from a human donor in a cohort sampled during active COVID-19.

The chain couples TRBV19 to TRBJ2-2; unclear D gene. The CDR3 covers 14 residues. Germline lookup yields CDR1 LNHDA and CDR2 SQIVND (reference sequence). Trimming cost V 3 bases and J 4 bases, with 9 bases left between them. CDR3 residues: CASSIPLLTGELFF. The CDR3, as DNA: TGTGCCAGTAGTATCCCCCTCCTCACCGGGGAGCTGTTTTTT. Together with reference TRBV19 and TRBJ2-2, the CDR3 gives the full variable domain: DGGITQSPKYLFRKEGQNVTLSCEQNLNHDAMYWYRQDPGQGLRLIYYSQIVNDFQKGDIAEGYSVSREKKESFPLTVTSAQKNPTAFYLCASSIPLLTGELFFGEGSRLTVL.

The chain employs TRBV29-1 and TRBJ2-7; D is perhaps TRBD1 (5 bases). Germline V gene sequence: CDR1 SQVTM, CDR2 ANQGSEA. V lost 5 bases, J lost 5 bases, and 19 bases lay in between. This CDR3 has 14 amino acids. This CDR3 reads CSVKKGQAYDEQYF. CDR3 DNA sequence: TGCAGCGTTAAAAAGGGGCAGGCGTATGACGAGCAGTACTTC.

This chain connects TRBV27 to TRBJ1-5; 7 bases are shared with TRBD1. The CDR3 extends over 14 amino acids. J was trimmed by 6 bases and V by 5 bases; bases with no gene match: 7. Germline V lookup: CDR1 MNHEY, CDR2 SMNVEV (reference sequence). CDR3 sequence: CASSRKAGGQPQHF. The CDR3 DNA sequence: TGTGCCAGCAGTCGGAAGGCAGGGGGTCAGCCCCAGCATTTT.

The genes are TRBV9 and TRBJ1-1; D might be TRBD1 (6 bases). The CDR3 length is 14 residues. The V and J ends lost 5 bases and 3 bases respectively, with 14 bases between them. From germline, CDR1 is SGDLS and CDR2 YYNGEE. This chain's CDR3 is CASRRTAYDTEAFF. CDR3 nucleotides: TGTGCCAGCAGAAGGACAGCCTACGACACTGAAGCTTTCTTT.

The genes are TRBV5-5 and TRBJ1-6, with TRBD1 matching 11 bases. From germline, CDR1 is SGHKS and CDR2 YYEKEE (reference sequence). The CDR3 extends over 16 amino acids. V gave up 2 bases and J gave up 9 bases; unmatched junction bases: 7. The CDR3 DNA is TGTGCCAGCAGCTTCGGGACAGGGGGGCGAGGTTCACCCCTCCACTTT. It is translated as CASSFGTGGRGSPLHF. Looking up the rest from reference TRBV5-5 and TRBJ1-6 gives the full variable domain: DAGVTQSPTHLIKTRGQQVTLRCSPISGHKSVSWYQQVLGQGPQFIFQYYEKEERGRGNFPDRFSARQFPNYSSELNVNALLLGDSALYLCASSFGTGGRGSPLHFGNGTRLTVT.

This clone was observed a handful of times. The same CDR3 also results from other DNA sequences found in this sample. V is TRBV4-2 and J is TRBJ1-5, with D unresolved. The CDR3 is made up of 13 amino acids. The V and J ends lost 1 base and 4 bases respectively, with 5 bases between them. CDR1 is LGHNA and CDR2 is YNFKEQ in the germline V gene. The CDR3 nucleotides read TGTGCCAGCAGCCAAGGAGGGAATCAGCCCCAGCATTTT. Translating gives CASSQGGNQPQHF.

The V gene is TRBV6-5, the J gene TRBJ1-2; D gene unclear. The V and J ends lost 2 bases and 4 bases respectively, with 8 bases between them. The CDR3 loop spans 13 amino acids. Germline V gene lookup returns CDR1 MNHEY and CDR2 SVGAGI. The CDR3 here is CASSYDTVYGYTF. Written as DNA, the CDR3 is TGTGCCAGCAGTTACGACACCGTCTATGGCTACACCTTC.

V is TRBV7-9 and J is TRBJ2-7; TRBD1 might be the D (6 bases). Trimming removed 5 bases at V and 0 bases at J, with 17 bases between. The germline V gene encodes CDR1 SEHNR and CDR2 FQNEAQ (reference sequence). The CDR3 is made up of 16 amino acids. CDR3 sequence reads: CASSPSRGLSSYEQYF. Written as DNA, the CDR3 is TGTGCCAGCAGCCCGAGCAGGGGCCTGAGCTCCTACGAGCAGTACTTC.